This T cell receptor beta chain was captured by sequencing in a study of blood T cells in healthy people across ages. A second PCR of about 7 to 12 cycles used a sample-barcoded 5' primer and a J-beta primer mix. MiXCR, applied by TCRdb to the 5' RACE reads, yields one record per CDR3 protein. The sample holds 750,000 to 850,000 distinct CDR3 sequences, around a quarter seen once. This clonotype was observed many times. Trimming removed 2 bases at V and 0 bases at J, with 20 bases between. This CDR3 comprises 20 residues. CDR1 LGHNA and CDR2 YSLEER come from the germline V gene. These records were also assigned to another study, of T cells of mothers and their children. That report notes: Barcodes for each sample and 2-4 random nucleotides were added by the M1S primer used in the second PCR.

This chain connects TRBV4-3 to TRBJ1-6; a possible D gene is TRBD1 (6 bases). Sequencing input: blood. The sequence came from a boy younger than 18 in good health. CDR3 protein: CASSQSDGRGGSSYNSPLHF. CDR3 in DNA: TGCGCCAGCAGCCAATCAGACGGTCGTGGGGGCTCCTCCTATAATTCACCCCTCCACTTT.